The rows below give T cell receptor beta chains drawn from one sample of a study of blood T cell repertoires in COVID-19. Some clones are missing from TCRdb's copy, which holds only in-frame ones; the method was immunoSEQ multiplex PCR. The table includes 200,000 to 250,000 clones, 84% detected once. The sample was peripheral blood. The receptor set was obtained from a woman older than 75 with COVID-19, enrolled during active disease. CDR3s include the opening cysteine and the closing phenylalanine or tryptophan. Fields, in order: D gene, J gene, V gene, clone size, CDR3 protein, CDR3 DNA. The D gene is left open where the match is weak. A row's size may be missing; if present it is once, few, many or a size class.

NA,TRBJ1-1,TRBV9,NA,CASSLRRGEAFF,TGTGCCAGCAGCCTCCGACGGGGGGAAGCTTTCTTT
NA,TRBJ1-6,TRBV7-9,NA,CASMTWEYNSPLHF,TGTGCCAGCATGACCTGGGAGTATAATTCACCCCTCCACTTT
TRBD1,TRBJ2-3,TRBV19,few,CASSIEGTGSDTQYF,TGTGCCAGTAGTATAGAGGGGACAGGGTCGGATACGCAGTATTTT
NA,TRBJ2-2,TRBV18,once,CASSPPAGRDTGELFF,TGTGCCAGCTCACCACCAGCAGGGCGTGACACCGGGGAGCTGTTTTTT
NA,TRBJ2-1,TRBV11-3,NA,CASSLEGGGNYNEQFF,TGTGCCAGCAGCTTAGAAGGCGGCGGGAACTACAATGAGCAGTTCTTC
NA,TRBJ1-1,TRBV7-9,NA,CASSPFRENTEAFF,TGTGCCAGCAGCCCCTTTCGAGAGAACACTGAAGCTTTCTTT
NA,TRBJ1-5,TRBV28,NA,CASSPQGQLQHF,TGTGCCAGCAGTCCTCAAGGACAGCTCCAGCATTTT
NA,TRBJ2-4,TRBV2,NA,CASSDPGSAKNIQYF,TGTGCCAGCAGTGACCCGGGGAGCGCCAAAAACATTCAGTACTTC
NA,TRBJ2-1,TRBV6-5,NA,CASTQTGRENNEQFF,TGTGCCAGCACCCAGACAGGTAGAGAAAACAATGAGCAGTTCTTC
TRBD1,TRBJ1-1,TRBV7-2,NA,CASSLTTGEGGEAFF,TGTGCCAGCAGCTTAACGACAGGGGAAGGGGGTGAAGCTTTCTTT
NA,TRBJ1-1,TRBV10-3,once,CAISETEGYNTEAFF,TGTGCCATCAGTGAAACGGAGGGCTACAACACTGAAGCTTTCTTT
TRBD2,TRBJ2-1,TRBV7-3,NA,CASSRGGNYNEQFF,TGTGCCAGCAGCCGGGGGGGTAACTACAATGAGCAGTTCTTC
TRBD1,TRBJ1-1,TRBV7-6,NA,CASSPSTGMNTEAFF,TGTGCCAGCAGCCCCTCGACAGGGATGAACACTGAAGCTTTCTTT
NA,TRBJ1-2,TRBV7-9,many,CASSFGAVIYGYTF,TGTGCCAGCAGCTTTGGAGCGGTGATCTATGGCTACACCTTC
NA,TRBJ1-1,TRBV6-1,NA,CASSEYFNTEAFF,TGTGCCAGCAGTGAATATTTTAACACTGAAGCTTTCTTT
NA,TRBJ2-1,TRBV10-2,NA,CASSEGGLANEQFF,TGCGCCAGCAGTGAGGGTGGTTTGGCCAATGAGCAGTTCTTC
NA,TRBJ1-6,TRBV10-2,NA,CASKQPFVNSPLHF,TGCGCCAGCAAACAGCCATTCGTGAATTCACCCCTCCACTTT
TRBD1,TRBJ1-3,TRBV2,NA,CASSKDSGGSRNTIYF,TGTGCCAGCAGTAAAGATTCAGGGGGCTCCCGAAACACCATATATTTT
NA,TRBJ1-5,TRBV3-1/TRBV3-2,NA,CASSQGTAYQPQHF,TGTGCCAGCAGCCAAGGGACAGCTTATCAGCCCCAGCATTTT
TRBD2,TRBJ2-1,TRBV10-2,once,CATTLLAESYNEQFF,TGCGCCACTACGTTGCTAGCGGAGTCCTACAATGAGCAGTTCTTC
TRBD2,TRBJ2-1,TRBV3-1/TRBV3-2,NA,CASSQVAGVNEQFF,TGTGCCAGCAGCCAAGTAGCGGGAGTTAATGAGCAGTTCTTC
TRBD1,TRBJ1-6,TRBV5-4,NA,CASSGGTGEYSSPLHF,TGTGCCAGCAGCGGCGGGACAGGGGAGTATAGTTCACCCCTCCACTTT
TRBD1,TRBJ1-1,TRBV19,NA,CASSIVGTVDTEAFF,TGTGCCAGTAGTATAGTTGGGACAGTTGACACTGAAGCTTTCTTT
NA,TRBJ1-5,TRBV20-1,once,CSASDGRVPPNQPQHF,TGCAGTGCTAGTGATGGGAGAGTGCCCCCCAATCAGCCCCAGCATTTT
TRBD1,TRBJ2-7,TRBV11-1,NA,CASSGRTGGGFDEQYF,TGTGCCAGCAGCGGCAGGACAGGGGGCGGTTTCGACGAGCAGTACTTC
NA,TRBJ2-2,TRBV3-1/TRBV3-2,NA,CASSQVRTGELFF,TGTGCCAGCAGCCAAGTCAGAACCGGGGAGCTGTTTTTT
NA,TRBJ2-7,TRBV6-5,once,CASSRPTGTAWEQYF,TGTGCCAGTTCGCGACCCACAGGGACGGCGTGGGAGCAGTACTTC
NA,TRBJ1-1,TRBV10-3,NA,CAISEAGREAFF,TGTGCCATCAGTGAGGCAGGGCGTGAAGCTTTCTTT
TRBD1,TRBJ1-2,TRBV20-1,NA,CSAVTGASAGF,TGCAGTGCTGTGACAGGGGCCTCAGCGGGCTTC
TRBD2,TRBJ2-3,TRBV6-4,once,CASSVTSGGTDTQYF,TGTGCCAGCAGTGTAACTAGCGGGGGTACAGATACGCAGTATTTT
NA,TRBJ1-2,TRBV5-4,NA,CASSLDRAVTF,TGTGCCAGCAGCTTGGACAGGGCGGTGACCTTC
NA,TRBJ1-2,TRBV13,NA,CASSLVTGVNYGYTF,TGTGCCAGCAGCTTAGTAACAGGTGTTAACTATGGCTACACCTTC
NA,TRBJ2-2,TRBV3-1/TRBV3-2,NA,CASSQVAGPGELFF,TGTGCCAGCAGCCAAGTGGCGGGTCCCGGGGAGCTGTTTTTT